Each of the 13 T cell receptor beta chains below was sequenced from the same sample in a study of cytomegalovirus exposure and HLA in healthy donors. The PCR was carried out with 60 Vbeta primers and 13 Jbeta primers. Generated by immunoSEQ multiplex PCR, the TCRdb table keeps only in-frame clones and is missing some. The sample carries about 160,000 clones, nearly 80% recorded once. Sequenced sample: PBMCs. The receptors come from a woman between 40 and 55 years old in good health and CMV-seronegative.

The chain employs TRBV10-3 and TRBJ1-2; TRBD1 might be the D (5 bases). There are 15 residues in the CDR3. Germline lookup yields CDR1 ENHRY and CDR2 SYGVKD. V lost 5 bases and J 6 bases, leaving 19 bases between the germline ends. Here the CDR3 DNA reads TGTGCCATCAGTAGAGAAGTGCAGGGAGGCAATGGCTACACCTTC. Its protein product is CAISREVQGGNGYTF.

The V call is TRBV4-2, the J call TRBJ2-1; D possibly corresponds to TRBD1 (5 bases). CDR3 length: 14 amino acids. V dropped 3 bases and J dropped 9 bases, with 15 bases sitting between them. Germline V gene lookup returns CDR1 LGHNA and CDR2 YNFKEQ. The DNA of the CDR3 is TGTGCCAGCAGCCAGCCACGCTTCAGGGCTGAGCAGTTCTTC. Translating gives CASSQPRFRAEQFF.

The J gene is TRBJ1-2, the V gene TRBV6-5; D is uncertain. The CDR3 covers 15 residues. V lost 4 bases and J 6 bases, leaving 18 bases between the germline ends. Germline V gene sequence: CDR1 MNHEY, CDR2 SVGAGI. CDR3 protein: CASSSTLIPVDGYTF. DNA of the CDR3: TGTGCCAGCAGTTCCACGTTGATCCCGGTGGATGGCTACACCTTC.

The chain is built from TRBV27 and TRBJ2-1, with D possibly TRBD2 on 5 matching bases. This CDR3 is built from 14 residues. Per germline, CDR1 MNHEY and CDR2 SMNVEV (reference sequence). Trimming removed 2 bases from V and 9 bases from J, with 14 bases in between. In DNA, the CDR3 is TGTGCCAGCAGTTTAGTTACGGGGATGGGTGAGCAGTTCTTC. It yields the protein CASSLVTGMGEQFF.

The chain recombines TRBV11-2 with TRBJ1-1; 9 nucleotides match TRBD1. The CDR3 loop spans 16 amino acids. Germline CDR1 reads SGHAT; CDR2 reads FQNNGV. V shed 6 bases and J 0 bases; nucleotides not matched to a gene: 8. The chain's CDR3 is CASRAGTGTMNTEAFF. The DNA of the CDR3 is TGTGCCAGCAGGGCCGGGACAGGGACGATGAACACTGAAGCTTTCTTT.

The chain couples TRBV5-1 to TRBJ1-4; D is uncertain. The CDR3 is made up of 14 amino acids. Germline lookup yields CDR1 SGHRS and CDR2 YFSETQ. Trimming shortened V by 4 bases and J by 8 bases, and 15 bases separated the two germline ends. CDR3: CASSQGGGYEKLFF. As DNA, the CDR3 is TGCGCCAGCAGCCAAGGTGGAGGGTACGAAAAACTGTTTTTT.

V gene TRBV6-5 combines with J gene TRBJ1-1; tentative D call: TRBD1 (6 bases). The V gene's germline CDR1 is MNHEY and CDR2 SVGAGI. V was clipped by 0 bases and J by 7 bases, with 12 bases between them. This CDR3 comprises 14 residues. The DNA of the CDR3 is TGTGCCAGCAGTTACTCACAGGGTCGAGTTGAAGCTTTCTTT. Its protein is CASSYSQGRVEAFF.

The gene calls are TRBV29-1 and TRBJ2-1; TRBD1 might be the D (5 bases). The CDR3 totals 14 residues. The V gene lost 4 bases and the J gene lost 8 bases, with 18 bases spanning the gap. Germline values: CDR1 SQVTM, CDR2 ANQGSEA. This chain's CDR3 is CSVGKGRNSYEQFF. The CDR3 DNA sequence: TGCAGCGTTGGTAAGGGGCGGAATTCCTATGAGCAGTTCTTC.

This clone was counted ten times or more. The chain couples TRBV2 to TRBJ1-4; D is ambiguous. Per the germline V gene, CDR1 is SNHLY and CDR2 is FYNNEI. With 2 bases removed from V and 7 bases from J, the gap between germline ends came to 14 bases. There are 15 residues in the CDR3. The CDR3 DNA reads TGTGCCAGCAGTGAAAATGGAGGTGATGGTGAAAAACTGTTTTTT. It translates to CASSENGGDGEKLFF.

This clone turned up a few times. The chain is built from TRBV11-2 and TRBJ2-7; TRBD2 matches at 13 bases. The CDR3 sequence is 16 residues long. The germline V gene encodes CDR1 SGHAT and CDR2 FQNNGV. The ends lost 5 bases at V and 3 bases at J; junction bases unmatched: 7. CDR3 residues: CASSLGGLAGVYEQYF. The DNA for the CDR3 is TGTGCCAGCAGCCTGGGTGGACTAGCGGGGGTCTACGAGCAGTACTTC.

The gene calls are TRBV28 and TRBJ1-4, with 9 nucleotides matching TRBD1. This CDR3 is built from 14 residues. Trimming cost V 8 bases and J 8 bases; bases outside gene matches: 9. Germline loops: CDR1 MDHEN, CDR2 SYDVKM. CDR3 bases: TGTGCCAGCGGCCGGGGACAGGGAAGCGAAAAACTGTTTTTT. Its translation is CASGRGQGSEKLFF. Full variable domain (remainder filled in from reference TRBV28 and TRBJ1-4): DVKVTQSSRYLVKRTGEKVFLECVQDMDHENMFWYRQDPGLGLRLIYFSYDVKMKEKGDIPEGYSVSREKKERFSLILESASTNQTSMYLCASGRGQGSEKLFFGSGTQLSVL.

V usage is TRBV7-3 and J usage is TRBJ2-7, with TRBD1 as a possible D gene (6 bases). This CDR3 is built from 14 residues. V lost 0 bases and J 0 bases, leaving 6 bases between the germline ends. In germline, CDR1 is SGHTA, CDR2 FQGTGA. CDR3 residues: CASSLTGGSYEQYF. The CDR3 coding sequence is TGTGCCAGCAGCTTAACAGGGGGCTCCTACGAGCAGTACTTC.

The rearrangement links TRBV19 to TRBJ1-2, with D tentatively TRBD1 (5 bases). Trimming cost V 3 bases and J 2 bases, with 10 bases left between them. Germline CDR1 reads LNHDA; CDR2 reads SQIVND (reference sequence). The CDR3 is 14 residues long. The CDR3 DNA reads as TGTGCCAGTAGTATTTGGCAGGGAAACTATGGCTACACCTTC. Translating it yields CASSIWQGNYGYTF.